This T cell receptor beta chain is drawn from a study of T-cell memory formation after mild COVID-19. Study-wide results and caveats: The main location of contracting CD4+ clones was CM and EM, and that of contracting CD8+ clones was EMRA.

This CDR3 has 15 amino acids. With 6 bases clipped from V and 5 bases from J, the junction kept 11 bases outside the gene matches. Germline V CDR1 and CDR2: MNHEY, SMNVEV (reference sequence). About this clonotype itself: Antigen specificity is unknown.

5'RACE primed at constant segments yielded TCR alpha and TCR beta cDNA libraries bearing sample barcodes and UMIs. TCRdb re-analysed the 5' RACE reads in MiXCR, keeping a single row per CDR3 protein. The sample has about 410,000 distinct CDR3 sequences; 20% to 30% are singletons. The sequence was collected from an adult woman who had mild COVID-19 (a few samples of this study predate the infection). Cell type and time point are not known. The sequencing input was PBMCs or a T cell subset sorted from them (not recorded which). The chain recombines TRBV27 with TRBJ1-2; 8 nucleotides match TRBD1. The CDR3 nucleotides read TGTGCCAGCAGCTTACCGGGACAGGACAGTTATGGCTACACCTTC. As protein: CASSLPGQDSYGYTF.